The T cell receptor (beta chain) described here comes from a study of regulatory T cells in long-lasting Graves disease. CDR3 regions were amplified by Arm-PCR using iRepertoire HTBI primers to build TCR beta libraries. TCRdb analysed the multiplex PCR reads with MiXCR anew, one entry per CDR3 protein. The sample includes roughly 510,000 distinct CDR3 sequences, about 16% of them seen just once. The time point denotes: newly diagnosed GD, antithyroid drugs for less than 3 months. PBMCs provided the RNA from which the TCR library was made. These data were likewise used in another study, on T cells in Graves' hyperthyroidism and ophthalmopathy. That study adds: Clonotypes that were expanded in thyroid above 0.001 mostly appeared in blood too.

This clonotype was sampled from a man between 18 and 29 years old with Graves disease. Sequenced here: peripheral blood mononuclear cells (PBMCs), sampled at new diagnosis, from a patient treated with antithyroid drugs.

DNA of the CDR3: TGTGCCAGCTCCCGAGGGGAGGGACTAGAAGGAAATGAGCAGTTCTTC. Translating gives CASSRGEGLEGNEQFF. The V call is TRBV18, the J call TRBJ2-1, with 8 bases fitting TRBD2. J gave up 7 bases and V 6 bases, and 14 bases lay outside the gene matches. Germline CDR1 and CDR2: KGHSH and LQKENI. This CDR3 spans 16 amino acids.